This TCR beta chain appears in the sequencing data of a study of a mutant IDH1 vaccine in newly diagnosed glioma. Sequenced by immunoSEQ multiplex PCR; TCRdb stores in-frame clones only, minus some. Here the sample spans tens of thousands of clones, approximately 80% being singletons. Time point given: week 23, last vaccination. The study gave 300 ug of mutant IDH1 20-mer peptide per vaccine dose, with topical imiquimod. Turning to this clone: What it binds is unknown.

The source is a man aged 40-49 years with glioma. The sequencing here drew on PBMCs, taken from a glioma patient whose treatment included an IDH1 peptide vaccine.

CDR3 coding DNA: TGTGCCAGCAGCTTACGAGGAGATGGAGAAAAACTGTTTTTT. This codes for CASSLRGDGEKLFF. The chain employs TRBV7-2 and TRBJ1-4; D gene unclear. This CDR3 contains 14 residues. Deletions cut 2 bases from V and 8 bases from J, with 12 bases between. Germline V gene lookup returns CDR1 SGHTA and CDR2 FQGNSA.